The entry that follows covers one T cell receptor beta chain sequence. Its antigen remains unidentified. The sample holds no much larger clone one base away, and base qualities are not on file. The record originates from a study of blood T cell repertoires in COVID-19 (TCRdb year 2020). Background on the whole study: Samples covering the acute and convalescent phases of COVID-19 were provided by collaborators in the United States, Italy and Spain. The prospective study material was composed of cDNA or gDNA derived from T cells, B-cell-depleted T cells, or PBMCs. The dataset comprised deeply sampled blood TCRbeta repertoires from subjects exposed to, actively infected with, or recovered from COVID-19. A freely available public database, intended as a resource for researchers studying the immune response to SARS-CoV-2, is where the repertoires were released. Samples came from the ongoing ImmuneRACE study (first 160 participants) plus 1,254 subjects from 6 global collaborators. A de-identified subject ID, COVID-19 status, age in years and sex were almost always included in the sample metadata. Where HLA class I and class II types were available, the types were taken from metadata supplied by the sample provider, not from assay-based typing.

The CDR1 and CDR2 encoded by the germline V gene are MNHEY and SVGAGI. The germline ends are 12 bases apart after V is trimmed by 5 bases and J by 4 bases. The CDR3, cysteine through phenylalanine, is 14 amino acids long. The sequence is cut down to CDR3 DNA, 42 bases in frame from base 1. The investigation overall reported the following: The quantity of clinical and demographic metadata differed by source and by participant and was supplied without curation.

The immunoSEQ Assay, a bias-controlled multiplex PCR, was used to amplify TCRbeta CDR3 regions from genomic DNA. Processing in the source paper ran as follows. The number of nucleated cells in each sample was estimated from the amplification of reference gene primers within the assay. To quantify the absolute abundance of each unique TCRbeta CDR3 rearrangement, sequence reads were collapsed and filtered. Productive Simpson clonality was computed per sample as the square root of Simpson's diversity index over productive rearrangements. TCRdb obtained this table from immuneACCESS and retained in-frame rearrangements with V and J assigned. These tables miss some clones; where compared with another copy, unresolved V genes account for less than half of the shortfall, and the remainder is unexplained. The V and J calls and the clone size are those of that table, but D and trimming were determined from the DNA. This sample lists about 350,000 clones; roughly nine tenths were detected once. Jointly, the top ten make up roughly 1% of the sample.

In the prospective study, participants were roughly 18 to 100 years old, resided in approximately 22 geographic areas of the United States, and were enrolled through a virtual design. In the prospective study, cohorts were assigned on the basis of participant-reported clinical history obtained from a screening survey and a study questionnaire. Recovered participants in ImmuneRACE Cohort 3 were defined as having two consecutive negative NP/OP PCR tests, clearance from a healthcare professional, or resolution of symptoms. In the prospective study, whole blood, serum and a nasopharyngeal or oropharyngeal swab were collected from each participant by mobile phlebotomists. Participants in the prospective study had the option to provide additional blood draws and questionnaires over a roughly 2-month period. Prospective study blood samples were shipped either frozen or at room temperature before DNA extraction.

The receptor's source is a woman in her twenties or thirties who had recovered from COVID-19. The sequence is built from TRBV6-5 and TRBJ1-3; no D gene is confidently identified. Sample: PBMCs or T cells enriched from blood (not recorded which). The DNA reads TGTGCCAGCAGTCCTTCAGGTGCAGGAAACACCATATATTTT. This gives the protein CASSPSGAGNTIYF.